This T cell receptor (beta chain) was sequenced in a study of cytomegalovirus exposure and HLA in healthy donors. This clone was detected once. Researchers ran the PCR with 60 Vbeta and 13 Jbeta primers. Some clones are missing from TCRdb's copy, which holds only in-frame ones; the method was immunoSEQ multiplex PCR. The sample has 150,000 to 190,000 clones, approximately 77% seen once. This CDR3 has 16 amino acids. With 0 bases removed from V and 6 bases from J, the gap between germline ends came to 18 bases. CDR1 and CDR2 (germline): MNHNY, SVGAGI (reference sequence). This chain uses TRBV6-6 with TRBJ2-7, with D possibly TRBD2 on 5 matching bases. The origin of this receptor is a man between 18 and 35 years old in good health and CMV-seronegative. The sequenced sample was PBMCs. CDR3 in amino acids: CASSYSPGRSEGEQYF. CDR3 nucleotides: TGTGCCAGCAGTTACTCGCCGGGCCGTAGCGAGGGCGAGCAGTACTTC.